This T cell receptor beta chain was recovered during a study of blood T cell repertoires in COVID-19. Study background: COVID-19 samples, acute and convalescent, were from the United States, Italy and Spain. PBMCs, B-cell-depleted T cells, or T cells were the source of the cDNA or gDNA that made up the material.

This CDR3 has 15 residues. Germline trimming cut 3 bases from V and 3 bases from J; bases unmatched to any gene: 7. Per germline, CDR1 MGHRA and CDR2 YSYEKL. As originally analysed: Researchers report that nucleated cell counts were estimated from reference gene primer amplification. Data came from immunoSEQ multiplex PCR; TCRdb stores just in-frame clones and leaves some out. V and J calls and clone size are given by that table; D and trimming were obtained from the DNA. The repertoire has 250,000 to 350,000 clones, 75% to 90% of them found once; the top ten carry roughly 2.1%. The origin of this receptor is a man between 18 and 29 years old with active or convalescent COVID-19. Sequenced input: peripheral blood. V gene TRBV4-1 combines with J gene TRBJ1-2; TRBD1 matches 7 bases. The CDR3 loop is CASSHRDREHYGYTF. The DNA for the CDR3 is TGCGCCAGCAGCCACCGGGACAGAGAACACTATGGCTACACCTTC.